The clone carrying this T cell receptor (beta chain) came up many times. Its cognate antigen is unknown. The data originate from a study of Graves' ophthalmopathy and Graves' hyperthyroidism. As the template, RNA transcripts were used to amplify TCR beta CDR3 regions. The authors performed first-round RT-PCR with HTBI primers and then a second-round multiplex PCR. TCRdb reanalysed the multiplex PCR reads using MiXCR and keeps one entry per CDR3 protein. Here the sample spans some 390,000 distinct CDR3 sequences, around 16% being singletons. Whole-study results and caveats: Among expanded thyroid clonotypes above 0.001 frequency, most also occurred in blood.

The CDR3 contains 15 residues. Germline lookup yields CDR1 MNHEY and CDR2 SMNVEV (reference sequence). V lost 5 bases, J lost 6 bases, and 14 bases lay in between. Sequenced input: peripheral blood. This clonotype originated in a woman under 30 with Graves' ophthalmopathy. The chain has TRBV27 and TRBJ1-6; no clear D gene. The DNA of the CDR3 is TGTGCCAGCAGTCCGCCTGAAGGGAGTAATTCACCCCTCCACTTT. Its translation: CASSPPEGSNSPLHF.